Detailed here is one TCR beta chain. The antigen remains unidentified. Generated by immunoSEQ multiplex PCR, the TCRdb table keeps only in-frame clones and is missing some. The sample records 55,000 to 70,000 clones, around 83% being singletons. The data originate from a study of OX40 agonist ivuxolimab in advanced cancers. On the study more broadly: Three patients, one with hepatocellular carcinoma and two with cutaneous melanoma, responded partially. General study findings and limits: Researchers did not establish what antigens the expanded peripheral T cells target. The study observed clonal expansion of CD4+ and CD8+ blood T cells by week 6 at 0.1 to 3.0 mg/kg.

The CDR3 contains 15 residues. Germline V gene lookup returns CDR1 SGHVS and CDR2 FQNEAQ. V lost 5 bases, J lost 3 bases, and 15 bases lay in between. V usage is TRBV7-8 and J usage is TRBJ2-3; D is uncertain. The sequence derives from an adult with an advanced solid tumor such as melanoma, head and neck, liver or kidney cancer. The sequences come from CD4+ or CD8+ T cells sorted from blood, collected in a trial of the OX40 agonist ivuxolimab. CDR3 DNA sequence: TGTGCCAGCAGCCTGGGAAGAGCCAAGACAGATACGCAGTATTTT. Protein: CASSLGRAKTDTQYF. The whole variable domain, remainder taken from reference TRBV7-8 and TRBJ2-3, is GAGVSQSPRYKVAKRGQDVALRCDPISGHVSLFWYQQALGQGPEFLTYFQNEAQLDKSGLPSDRFFAERPEGSVSTLKIQRTQQEDSAVYLCASSLGRAKTDTQYFGPGTRLTVL.